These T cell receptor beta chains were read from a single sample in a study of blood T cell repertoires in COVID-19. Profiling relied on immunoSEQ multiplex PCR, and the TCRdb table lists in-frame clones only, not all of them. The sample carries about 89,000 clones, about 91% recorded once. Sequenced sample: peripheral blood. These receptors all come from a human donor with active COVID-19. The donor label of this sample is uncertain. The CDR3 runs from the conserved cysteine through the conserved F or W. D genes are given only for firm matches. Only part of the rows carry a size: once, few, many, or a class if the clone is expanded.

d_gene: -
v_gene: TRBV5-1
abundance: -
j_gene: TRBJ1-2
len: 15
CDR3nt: TGCGCCAGCAGCTTGGCCGGGGGTGGTAACTATGGCTACACCTTC
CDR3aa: CASSLAGGGNYGYTF

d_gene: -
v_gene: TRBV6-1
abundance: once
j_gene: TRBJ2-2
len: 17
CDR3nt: TGTGCCAGCAGTGGGGCGGAGGGGGCGCAGGACACCGGGGAGCTGTTTTTT
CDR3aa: CASSGAEGAQDTGELFF

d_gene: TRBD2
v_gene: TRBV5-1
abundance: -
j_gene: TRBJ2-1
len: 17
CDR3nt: TGCGCCAGCAGCTTTGCTCCGACTAGCGGGGGGGCCGATGAGCAGTTCTTC
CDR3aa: CASSFAPTSGGADEQFF

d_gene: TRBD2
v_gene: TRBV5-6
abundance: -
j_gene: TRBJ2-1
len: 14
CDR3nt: TGTGCCAGCAGCTTGGTAGCGGGGCACAATGAGCAGTTCTTC
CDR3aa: CASSLVAGHNEQFF

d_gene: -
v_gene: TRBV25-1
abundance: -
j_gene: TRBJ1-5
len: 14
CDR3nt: TGTGCCAGCAGTAGGGGAGGGGCGACTCAGCCCCAGCATTTT
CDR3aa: CASSRGGATQPQHF

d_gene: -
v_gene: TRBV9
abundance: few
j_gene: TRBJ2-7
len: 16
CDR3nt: TGTGCCAGCAGCGTAGCTACAGGGTCGGGCTCCTACGAGCAGTACTTC
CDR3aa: CASSVATGSGSYEQYF

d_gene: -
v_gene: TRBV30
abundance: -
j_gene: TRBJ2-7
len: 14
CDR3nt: TGTGCCTGGAGTTCCCCAGGGCCCACCTACGAGCAGTACTTC
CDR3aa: CAWSSPGPTYEQYF

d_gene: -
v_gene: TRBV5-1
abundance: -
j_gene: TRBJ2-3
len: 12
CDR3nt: TGCGCCAGCAGCGCAGGTGGGGATACGCAGTATTTT
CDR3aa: CASSAGGDTQYF

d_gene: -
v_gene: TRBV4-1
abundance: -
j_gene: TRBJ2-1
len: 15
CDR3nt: TGCGCCAGCAGCCAAGGTCAACAGTCCTACAATGAGCAGTTCTTC
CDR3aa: CASSQGQQSYNEQFF

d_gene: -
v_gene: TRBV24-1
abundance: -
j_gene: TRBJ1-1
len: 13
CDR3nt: TGTGCCACCAGTGATACTTGGAACACTGAAGCTTTCTTT
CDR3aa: CATSDTWNTEAFF

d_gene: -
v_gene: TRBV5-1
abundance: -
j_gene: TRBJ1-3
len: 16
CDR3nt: TGCGCCAGCAGCTTGGAAGTCAGGCCCACTGGAAACACCATATATTTT
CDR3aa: CASSLEVRPTGNTIYF

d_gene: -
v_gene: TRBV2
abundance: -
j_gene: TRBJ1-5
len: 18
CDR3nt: TGTGCCAGCAGTGATGGATTTAGTGGGACATCAAGCAATCAGCCCCAGCATTTT
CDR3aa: CASSDGFSGTSSNQPQHF

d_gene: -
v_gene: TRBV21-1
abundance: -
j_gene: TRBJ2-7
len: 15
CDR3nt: TGTGCCAGCAGCGGGGGATGGACAGGCGCCGGCGAGCAGTACTTC
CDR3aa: CASSGGWTGAGEQYF

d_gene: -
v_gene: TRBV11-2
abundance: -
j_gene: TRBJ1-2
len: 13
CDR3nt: TGTGCCAGCAGCTTAGGGGGCGGCTATGGCTACACCTTC
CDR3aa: CASSLGGGYGYTF

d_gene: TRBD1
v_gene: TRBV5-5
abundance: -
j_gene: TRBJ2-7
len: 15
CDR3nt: TGTGCCAGCAGCCTGGGACAGGGAGTATTTTACGAGCAGTACTTC
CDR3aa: CASSLGQGVFYEQYF

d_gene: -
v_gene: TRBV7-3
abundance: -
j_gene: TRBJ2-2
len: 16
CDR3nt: TGTGCCAGCAGCTTAGGGGGACTTAAAAACACCGGGGAGCTGTTTTTT
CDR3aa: CASSLGGLKNTGELFF

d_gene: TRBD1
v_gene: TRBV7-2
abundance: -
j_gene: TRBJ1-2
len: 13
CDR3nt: TGTGCCAGCAGCTTCGACAGGGTACATGGCTACACCTTC
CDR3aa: CASSFDRVHGYTF

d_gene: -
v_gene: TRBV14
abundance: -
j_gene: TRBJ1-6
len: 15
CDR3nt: TGTGCCAGCAGCCAAGATTCAGGGGCTAATTCACCCCTCCACTTT
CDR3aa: CASSQDSGANSPLHF

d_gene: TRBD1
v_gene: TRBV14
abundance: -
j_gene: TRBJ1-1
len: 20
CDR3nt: TGTGCCAGCAGCCAAGGGACAGGGAAATTTCGGCCCCAAATGAACACTGAAGCTTTCTTT
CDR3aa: CASSQGTGKFRPQMNTEAFF

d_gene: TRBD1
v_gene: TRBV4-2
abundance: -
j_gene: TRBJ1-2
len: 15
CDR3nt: TGTGCCAGCAGCCCTTTACACAGGGGACTCGACGGCTACACCTTC
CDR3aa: CASSPLHRGLDGYTF

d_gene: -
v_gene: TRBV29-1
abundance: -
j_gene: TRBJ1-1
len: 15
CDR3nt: TGCAGCGTTTCGAAAACAGGGACCATGAACACTGAAGCTTTCTTT
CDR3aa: CSVSKTGTMNTEAFF

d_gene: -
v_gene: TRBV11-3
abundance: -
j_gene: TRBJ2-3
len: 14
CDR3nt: TGTGCCAGCAGCTTAGGGGCAATCACAGATACGCAGTATTTT
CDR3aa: CASSLGAITDTQYF

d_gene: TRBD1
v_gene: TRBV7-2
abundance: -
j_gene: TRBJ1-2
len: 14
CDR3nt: TGTGCCAGCAGGAAGGACAGGGATAACTATGGCTACACCTTC
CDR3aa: CASRKDRDNYGYTF

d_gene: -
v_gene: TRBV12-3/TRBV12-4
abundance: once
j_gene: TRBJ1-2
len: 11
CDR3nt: TGTGCCAGCAGTTTATTGAGGGTTTGGGCCTTC
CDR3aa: CASSLLRVWAF

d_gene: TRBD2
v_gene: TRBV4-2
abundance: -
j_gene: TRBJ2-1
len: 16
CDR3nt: TGTGCCAGCAGCCAAGAGGGGACTAGAAGTTCGAATGAGCAGTTCTTC
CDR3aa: CASSQEGTRSSNEQFF

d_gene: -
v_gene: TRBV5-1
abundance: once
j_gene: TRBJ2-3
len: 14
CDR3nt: TGCGCCAGCAGCTTAGGCAGGGTTACAGATACGCAGTATTTT
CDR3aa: CASSLGRVTDTQYF

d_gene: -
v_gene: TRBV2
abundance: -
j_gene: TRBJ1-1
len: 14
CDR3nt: TGTGCCAGCAGCGAAACAGGGTATTTCGCTGAAGCTTTCTTT
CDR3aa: CASSETGYFAEAFF

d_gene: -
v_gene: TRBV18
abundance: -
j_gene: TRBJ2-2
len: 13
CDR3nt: TGTGCCAGCTCGGCCCCGGAGAGCGGGGAGCTGTTTTTT
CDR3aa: CASSAPESGELFF